The 6 T cell receptor beta chains below all came from one sample that was sequenced in a study of PD-1 blockade in classical Hodgkin lymphoma (dated by TCRdb to about 2020). The library was built by means of the immunoSEQ multiplex PCR assay. The source is immuneACCESS, and TCRdb retained only in-frame sequences with V and J called. Part of the clones is not carried over; for the studies checked, unresolved V genes explain less than half of this, and the remainder is unexplained. The sample table lists 20,000 to 30,000 clones, more than 75% of them with a count of one. The ten largest account for approximately 10% of the sample. The sample's time point label, decoded: cycle 2 day 1 (C2D1) of nivolumab. All trial patients had relapsed after autologous stem cell transplantation, with cohorts A, B and C differing in prior brentuximab vedotin exposure. Source: peripheral blood mononuclear cells (PBMCs), taken before the second cycle of nivolumab. These receptor sequences come from a human donor with classical Hodgkin lymphoma.

The chain carries TRBV9 and TRBJ2-1; 13 bases agree with TRBD2. Germline values: CDR1 SGDLS, CDR2 YYNGEE. The CDR3 contains 20 residues. After removal of 4 bases from V and 0 bases from J, the junction contained 13 bases not matched to a gene. The CDR3, as DNA: TGTGCCAGCAGCCCGACTCTGACTAGCGGGGGGTTTAGCTCCTACAATGAGCAGTTCTTC. Protein: CASSPTLTSGGFSSYNEQFF. Supplemented by reference TRBV9 and TRBJ2-1, the full variable domain reads DSGVTQTPKHLITATGQRVTLRCSPRSGDLSVYWYQQSLDQGLQFLIQYYNGEERAKGNILERFSAQQFPDLHSELNLSSLELGDSALYFCASSPTLTSGGFSSYNEQFFGPGTRLTVL.

The CDR3 reads CASSDSGTTNEKLFF. The CDR3 nucleotides are TGTGCCAGCAGTGACTCCGGGACAACTAATGAAAAACTGTTTTTT. The chain combines TRBV25-1 with TRBJ1-4, with D uncertain. The V gene's germline CDR1 is MGHDK and CDR2 SYGVNS. The germline V and J ends were trimmed by 3 bases and 0 bases, with 8 bases remaining between them. This CDR3 has 15 residues.

The genes are TRBV28 and TRBJ1-4; no firm D call. The ends were cut back, 5 bases at V and 10 bases at J, with 14 bases in the middle. From germline, CDR1 is MDHEN and CDR2 SYDVKM. This CDR3 region has 13 residues. The CDR3 sequence is CASSPVVEGKLFF. CDR3 nucleotide sequence: TGTGCCAGCAGTCCAGTAGTAGAAGGAAAACTGTTTTTT.

The chain has TRBV4-2 and TRBJ1-4; D remains ambiguous. With 0 bases removed from V and 0 bases from J, the gap between germline ends came to 8 bases. The CDR3 is made up of 16 amino acids. The germline V gene has CDR1 LGHNA and CDR2 YNFKEQ. The chain's CDR3 is CASSQEPASTNEKLFF. As DNA, the CDR3 is TGTGCCAGCAGCCAAGAACCAGCCTCAACTAATGAAAAACTGTTTTTT.

The rearrangement links TRBV19 to TRBJ2-7; no clear D gene. Germline V gene lookup returns CDR1 LNHDA and CDR2 SQIVND (reference sequence). The CDR3 runs to 14 residues. The ends were cut back, 6 bases at V and 1 base at J, with 13 bases in the middle. CDR3: CASRPARGSYEQYF. Written as DNA, the CDR3 is TGTGCCAGTAGACCGGCTCGAGGATCCTACGAGCAGTACTTC.

This chain uses TRBV28 with TRBJ1-1; D call uncertain. Deletions cut 3 bases from V and 8 bases from J, with 13 bases between. The germline CDR1 and CDR2 sequences are MDHEN and SYDVKM. The CDR3 has 13 amino acids. CDR3 region: CASSLDQGPEAFF. The DNA for the CDR3 is TGTGCCAGCAGTTTGGACCAAGGCCCCGAAGCTTTCTTT.